The rows below give T cell receptor beta chains drawn from one sample of a study of T cell responses to AZD1222 COVID-19 vaccine. Generated by immunoSEQ multiplex PCR, the TCRdb table keeps only in-frame clones and is missing some. The repertoire consists of about 100,000 clones, with 80% to 90% occurring once and the leading ten covering 5% to 7.5%. The sequenced sample was peripheral blood, obtained on day 0 of AZD1222 vaccination. All receptors derive from an adult in good health. The CDR3 runs from the conserved cysteine through the conserved F or W. The D gene is left open where the match is weak. Size is stated for part of the rows, as once, few or many counts, or as a class when the clone is expanded.

TRBV5-4	TRBJ2-5	NA	NA	CASSFDGGRRETQYF	TGTGCCAGCAGCTTTGACGGCGGTCGTAGAGAGACCCAGTACTTC
TRBV6-5	TRBJ2-5	NA	NA	CASSLNAKETQYF	TGTGCCAGCAGTTTGAACGCGAAGGAGACCCAGTACTTC
TRBV11-2	TRBJ2-7	TRBD2	NA	CASSLTSGGLEQYF	TGTGCCAGCAGCTTGACTAGCGGGGGGTTGGAGCAGTACTTC
TRBV24-1	TRBJ2-7	NA	NA	CATSDLESYEQYF	TGTGCCACCAGTGATTTAGAGAGCTACGAGCAGTACTTC
TRBV10-3	TRBJ2-7	NA	once	CAISGVSAPPQQYF	TGTGCCATCAGTGGGGTTTCGGCTCCCCCCCAGCAGTACTTC
TRBV10-3	TRBJ1-4	TRBD1	NA	CAISERQGVEKLFF	TGTGCCATCAGTGAGAGACAGGGTGTTGAAAAACTGTTTTTT
TRBV7-3	TRBJ2-7	NA	NA	CASSLIGGAHEQYF	TGTGCCAGCAGCTTAATAGGCGGGGCCCACGAGCAGTACTTC
TRBV5-4	TRBJ2-7	NA	NA	CASSVGLPSSYEQYF	TGTGCCAGCAGCGTCGGACTACCTAGCTCCTACGAGCAGTACTTC
TRBV10-3	TRBJ2-7	NA	NA	CAISESPGLELRALYEQYF	TGTGCCATCAGTGAGTCGCCGGGACTCGAATTACGGGCCTTATACGAGCAGTACTTC
TRBV5-4	TRBJ1-1	TRBD1	NA	CASSREQGSAEAFF	TGTGCCAGCAGCAGAGAACAGGGGAGCGCTGAAGCTTTCTTT
TRBV2	TRBJ1-1	NA	NA	CASNSVAEAFF	TGTGCCAGCAACTCCGTGGCTGAAGCTTTCTTT
TRBV6-1	TRBJ1-1	TRBD1	NA	CASSAKGGAANTEAFF	TGTGCCAGCAGTGCCAAAGGGGGCGCGGCGAACACTGAAGCTTTCTTT
TRBV2	TRBJ2-7	TRBD2	NA	CASKTSGSSYEQYF	TGTGCCAGCAAGACTAGCGGGAGTTCCTACGAGCAGTACTTC
TRBV28	TRBJ1-5	TRBD1	few	CASQRTTGTGLNQPQHF	TGTGCCAGCCAGAGAACGACCGGGACAGGGCTAAATCAGCCCCAGCATTTT
TRBV4-3	TRBJ2-2	TRBD2	NA	CASSQGGLAGGYTGELFF	TGCGCCAGCAGCCAGGGGGGACTAGCGGGAGGTTACACCGGGGAGCTGTTTTTT
TRBV11-2	TRBJ2-1	NA	NA	CASSLDSAGSSYNEQFF	TGTGCCAGCAGCTTAGATTCGGCGGGGTCCTCCTACAATGAGCAGTTCTTC
TRBV7-8	TRBJ2-1	TRBD2	NA	CASSLLAGAPNEQFF	TGTGCCAGCAGCTTACTAGCGGGAGCCCCCAATGAGCAGTTCTTC
TRBV4-2	TRBJ2-4	NA	NA	CASSQVRSESIQYF	TGTGCCAGCAGCCAAGTGCGGAGCGAGAGCATTCAGTACTTC